Below are 21 T cell receptor beta chains sequenced from a single sample in a study of blood T cells in healthy people across ages. Through a sample-barcoded 5' primer and a J-beta primer mix, a second PCR was run for roughly 6 to 11 cycles. TCRdb redid the calling of the 5' RACE reads with MiXCR, one entry per CDR3 protein. This table has some 1,500,000 distinct CDR3 sequences, 40% to 45% appearing once. Material for sequencing was blood. Receptor source: a woman between 18 and 30 years old in good health.

This clonotype has only a few counts. The chain couples TRBV4-2 to TRBJ1-2, with a weak D call TRBD1 (5 bases). This CDR3 contains 15 residues. The V end was cut by 0 bases, the J end by 7 bases, with 15 bases between. Germline loops: CDR1 LGHNA, CDR2 YNFKEQ. CDR3 sequence: CASSQDQIGAAGYTF. The CDR3 DNA sequence: TGTGCCAGCAGCCAAGATCAAATCGGGGCAGCTGGCTACACCTTC.

This clonotype turned up a few times. This chain joins TRBV11-2 and TRBJ2-7; 7 bases match TRBD2. V shed 5 bases, J shed 3 bases, and the junction held 7 bases outside the gene matches. From germline, CDR1 is SGHAT and CDR2 FQNNGV. The CDR3 length is 14 residues. The CDR3 DNA sequence: TGTGCCAGCAGCCGTGTTGCGGGGGACTACGAGCAGTACTTC. Its translation is CASSRVAGDYEQYF.

Regarding this clonotype: One end of the junction is discordant with germline, which a read error may explain. The chain employs TRBV27 and TRBJ1-2, with D maybe TRBD1 (6 bases). The CDR3 runs to 13 residues. Germline CDR1 is MNHEY and CDR2 is SMNVEV (reference sequence). CDR3 bases: TGTGCCAGTAGTTATACAGGGAACTATGACTACACCTTC. As protein: CASSYTGNYDYTF.

As regards this clonotype: Germline and junction disagree at one end, which may indicate a read error. The CDR3 nucleotides are TGCAGAGTTGAGTCCGACAGGAACTACGAGCAGTACTTC. Encoded protein: CRVESDRNYEQYF. V is TRBV29-1 and J is TRBJ2-7, with a weak D call TRBD1 (6 bases). This CDR3 is built from 13 residues. Germline-derived CDR1 and CDR2 are SQVTM and ANQGSEA.

This chain joins TRBV7-2 and TRBJ2-5; unclear D gene. This CDR3 spans 14 amino acids. V gave up 5 bases and J gave up 0 bases, with 10 bases separating them. From germline, CDR1 is SGHTA and CDR2 FQGNSA. This CDR3 is CASSPGWYQETQYF. In DNA, the CDR3 is TGTGCCAGCAGCCCCGGATGGTACCAAGAGACCCAGTACTTC.

The rearrangement links TRBV2 to TRBJ2-2; 8 nucleotides agree with TRBD2. V gave up 7 bases and J gave up 5 bases; unmatched junction bases: 9. This CDR3 has 15 residues. The germline V gene has CDR1 SNHLY and CDR2 FYNNEI. This CDR3 reads CASIREAGVTGELFF. CDR3 DNA sequence: TGTGCCAGCATCCGCGAAGCGGGGGTAACCGGGGAGCTGTTTTTT.

The rearrangement joins TRBV7-9 to TRBJ1-2, with D possibly being TRBD1 (5 bases). V was clipped by 9 bases and J by 0 bases, with 14 bases between them. The CDR3 runs to 14 residues. Germline values: CDR1 SEHNR, CDR2 FQNEAQ (reference sequence). The CDR3 DNA is TGTGCCAGGCCCTGGACACGAGCTAACTATGGCTACACCTTC. Translation: CARPWTRANYGYTF.

CDR3 nucleotide sequence: TGTGCCAGCAGCCAAGTAACGGGACTAACGTTTAGTGAGCAGTTCTTC. As protein: CASSQVTGLTFSEQFF. This chain uses TRBV4-2 with TRBJ2-1; 7 bases are shared with TRBD2. V lost 1 base to trimming and J lost 9 bases; unmatched junction nucleotides: 12. This CDR3 is built from 16 residues. Germline CDR1 is LGHNA and CDR2 is YNFKEQ.

The CDR3 region is CSAREVVEGEAFF. CDR3 nucleotide sequence: TGCAGTGCCAGGGAGGTAGTGGAGGGGGAAGCTTTCTTT. This chain joins TRBV20-1 and TRBJ1-1; weak D call: TRBD1 (5 bases). Germline loops: CDR1 DFQATT, CDR2 SNEGSKA (reference sequence). V shed 6 bases and J shed 8 bases, with 19 bases lying between them. The CDR3 sequence is 13 residues long.

A few counts support this clonotype. This rearrangement joins TRBV27 to TRBJ2-7; D uncertain. The CDR3 loop spans 14 amino acids. In germline, CDR1 is MNHEY, CDR2 SMNVEV (reference sequence). The V and J ends lost 3 bases and 4 bases respectively, with 13 bases between them. CDR3 DNA sequence: TGTGCCAGCAGTTTTATTCCTGCCTCATACGAGCAGTACTTC. Translated, it gives CASSFIPASYEQYF.

A few counts support this clonotype. The chain couples TRBV4-3 to TRBJ2-1, with D possibly TRBD2 on 5 matching bases. Deletions cut 1 base from V and 5 bases from J, with 12 bases between. The CDR3 loop spans 15 amino acids. In germline, CDR1 is LGHNA, CDR2 YSLEER. CDR3 loop: CASSQAGSPNNEQFF. As DNA, the CDR3 is TGCGCCAGCAGCCAAGCGGGAAGCCCGAACAATGAGCAGTTCTTC.

The gene calls are TRBV4-1 and TRBJ2-5, with TRBD2 identical over 9 bases. Germline V lookup: CDR1 MGHRA, CDR2 YSYEKL. The CDR3 runs to 15 residues. V shed 4 bases, J shed 11 bases, and the junction held 14 bases outside the gene matches. CDR3 protein: CASSLFGLASNEQYF. As DNA, the CDR3 is TGCGCCAGCAGCCTATTTGGACTAGCGTCAAATGAGCAGTACTTC.

The chain's CDR3 is CASSVYVPYGYTF. The CDR3 DNA follows: TGTGCCAGCAGTGTTTACGTGCCCTATGGCTACACCTTC. The gene calls are TRBV12-3 or TRBV12-4 and TRBJ1-2, with no clear D. This CDR3 has 13 residues. V was cut by 5 bases and J by 4 bases, with 11 bases left in between.

This clonotype was counted a single time. Possible read error: a much larger clone is one base away. The chain couples TRBV6-6 to TRBJ2-5; perhaps D is TRBD1 or TRBD2 (6 bases each). The CDR3 totals 14 residues. The germline V gene encodes CDR1 MNHNY and CDR2 SVGAGI (reference sequence). V was clipped by 8 bases and J by 11 bases, with 24 bases between them. The chain's CDR3 is CASCLGGASDEQYF. The CDR3 DNA reads as TGTGCCAGCTGCCTGGGGGGCGCGTCTGATGAGCAGTACTTC.

This rearrangement joins TRBV6-5 to TRBJ2-7; possible D gene TRBD2, 6 bases. Trimming took off 11 bases at V and 2 bases at J, with 19 bases between the two ends. CDR1 is MNHEY and CDR2 is SVGAGI in the germline V gene. CDR3 length equals 14 residues. The CDR3 reads CAAGGLRIPYEQYF. The DNA for the CDR3 is TGTGCCGCCGGGGGACTCCGAATCCCCTACGAGCAGTACTTC.

There are a few counts of this clonotype. The V gene is TRBV27, the J gene TRBJ2-3; D is unclear. In germline, CDR1 is MNHEY, CDR2 SMNVEV (reference sequence). Trimming pared 4 bases from V and 0 bases from J, leaving 17 bases between. This CDR3 has 17 residues. The CDR3 region is CASSSHTQDRSTDTQYF. CDR3 bases: TGTGCCAGCAGTTCCCACACCCAGGATCGCAGCACAGATACGCAGTATTTT.

The chain employs TRBV14 and TRBJ2-5; D gene ambiguous. CDR3 size: 13 residues. Germline values: CDR1 SGHDN, CDR2 FVKESK. Trimming removed 4 bases from V and 5 bases from J, with 11 bases in between. CDR3: CASSRLQWETQYF. CDR3 DNA: TGTGCCAGCAGCCGATTACAGTGGGAGACCCAGTACTTC. Complete variable domain (other parts from reference TRBV14 and TRBJ2-5): EAGVTQFPSHSVIEKGQTVTLRCDPISGHDNLYWYRRVMGKEIKFLLHFVKESKQDESGMPNNRFLAERTGGTYSTLKVQPAELEDSGVYFCASSRLQWETQYFGPGTRLLVL.

This chain connects TRBV7-9 to TRBJ1-1; the D gene is possibly TRBD1 (5 bases). V was shortened by 3 bases and J by 3 bases, with 11 bases between the two germline ends. Germline V gene lookup returns CDR1 SEHNR and CDR2 FQNEAQ (reference sequence). This CDR3 region has 14 residues. CDR3 in amino acids: CASSLGGTDTEAFF. In nucleotides, the CDR3 is TGTGCCAGCAGCTTGGGGGGGACGGACACTGAAGCTTTCTTT.

The rearrangement links TRBV12-3 or TRBV12-4 to TRBJ2-1; D remains unclear. This CDR3 has 13 residues. Trimming stripped 3 bases from V and 3 bases from J, with 6 bases between. In nucleotides, the CDR3 is TGTGCCAGCAGTTTCATCGGCTACAATGAGCAGTTCTTC. Translation gives CASSFIGYNEQFF.

To note about this clonotype: Since a much larger clone is just one base distant, this may be a read error. The genes are TRBV9 and TRBJ2-7; D not resolved. Trimming removed 0 bases at V and 7 bases at J, with 8 bases between. Germline V gene data show CDR1 as SGDLS and CDR2 as YYNGEE. The CDR3 spans 12 residues. CDR3 sequence reads: CASSVADNEQYF. The CDR3 DNA follows: TGTGCCAGCAGCGTAGCCGACAATGAGCAGTACTTC.

This clonotype was picked up a small number of times. The chain links TRBV20-1 to TRBJ2-7; TRBD2 matches at 12 bases. The J call may be in error: the DNA end matches TRBJ2-5 better. Per germline, CDR1 DFQATT and CDR2 SNEGSKA (reference sequence). This CDR3 contains 14 residues. CDR3 region: CSALGLAGKETQYF. As DNA, the CDR3 is TGCAGTGCTTTAGGACTAGCGGGGAAAGAGACCCAGTACTTC.